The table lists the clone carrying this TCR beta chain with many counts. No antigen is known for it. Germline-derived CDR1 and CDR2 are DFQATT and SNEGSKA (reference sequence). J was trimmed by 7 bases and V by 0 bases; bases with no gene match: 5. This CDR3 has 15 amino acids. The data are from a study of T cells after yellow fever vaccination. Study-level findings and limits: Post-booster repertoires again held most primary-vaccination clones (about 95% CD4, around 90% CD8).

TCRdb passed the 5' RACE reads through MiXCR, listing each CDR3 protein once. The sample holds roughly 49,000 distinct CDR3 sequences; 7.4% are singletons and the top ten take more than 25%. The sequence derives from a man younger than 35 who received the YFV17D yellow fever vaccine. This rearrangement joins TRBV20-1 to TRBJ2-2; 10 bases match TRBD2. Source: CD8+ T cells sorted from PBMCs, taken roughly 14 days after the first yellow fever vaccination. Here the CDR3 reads CSARDSGGAGGELFF. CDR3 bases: TGCAGTGCTAGAGACAGCGGGGGGGCTGGCGGGGAGCTGTTTTTT.